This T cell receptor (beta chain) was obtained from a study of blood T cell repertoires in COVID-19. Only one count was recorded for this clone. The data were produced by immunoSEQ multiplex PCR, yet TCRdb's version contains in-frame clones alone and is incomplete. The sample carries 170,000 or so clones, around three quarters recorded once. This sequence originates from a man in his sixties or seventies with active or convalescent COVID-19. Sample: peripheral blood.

The CDR3 spells CASSSNQNTEAFF. The CDR3 bases are TGTGCCAGCAGTTCAAATCAGAACACTGAAGCTTTCTTT. The chain uses TRBV6-5 and TRBJ1-1, with D hard to call. Trimming took off 4 bases at V and 1 base at J, with 7 bases between the two ends. The CDR3 is 13 amino acids. Germline CDR1 reads MNHEY; CDR2 reads SVGAGI.